This T cell receptor (beta chain) derives from a study of blood T cell repertoires in COVID-19 (dated by TCRdb to the early 2020s). For context, the study as a whole: Collaborator samples came from the United States, Italy and Spain and covered acute and convalescent phases of COVID-19. The prospective study material was composed of cDNA or gDNA derived from T cells, B-cell-depleted T cells, or PBMCs. The dataset comprised deeply sampled blood TCRbeta repertoires from subjects exposed to, actively infected with, or recovered from COVID-19. The repertoires were released in a freely available public database intended as a resource for research on the immune response to SARS-CoV-2. The samples were drawn from two sources: the first 160 participants of the ongoing ImmuneRACE study, and some 1,300 subjects contributed by 6 global collaborators. A de-identified subject ID, COVID-19 status, age in years and sex were almost always included in the sample metadata. Where available, HLA class I and class II types were obtained from metadata supplied by the sample provider rather than from assay-based typing. What the research found in general, with its limitations: The quantity of clinical and demographic metadata differed by source and by participant and was supplied without curation.

Each collaborating institution followed its own protocols to collect whole blood in K2EDTA tubes. For TCRbeta analysis, collaborators shipped samples in one of three forms: frozen whole blood, isolated PBMCs, or DNA extracted from either of those sample types. This clone was found once. The specificity of this receptor is unknown. The sample holds no much larger clone one base away, and base qualities are not on file. V is pruned by 4 bases and J by 9 bases, leaving 8 bases of the junction without a gene match. Measured from the cysteine to the phenylalanine, the CDR3 is 14 residues long. The sequence is cut down to CDR3 DNA, 42 bases in frame from base 1. CDR1 and CDR2 were assigned from the germline V gene as SNHLY and FYNNEI. The immunoSEQ Assay, a bias-controlled multiplex PCR, was used to amplify TCRbeta CDR3 regions from genomic DNA. Per the authors' processing: Within the assay, amplification of reference gene primers was used to estimate how many nucleated cells each sample contained. To quantify the absolute abundance of each unique TCRbeta CDR3 rearrangement, sequence reads were collapsed and filtered. For each sample, productive Simpson clonality was calculated as the square root of Simpson's diversity index over productive rearrangements. Held by TCRdb, this immuneACCESS table contains in-frame sequences only and omits some clones. Under half of the omission traces to an unresolved V gene where checked; the cause of the rest is unknown. V and J calls and clone size come straight from that table; D and trimming were deduced from the DNA. The sample has roughly 35,000 clones on record, about 90% of them singletons. The top ten clones comprise around 10% of the sample.

Sequencing was done on a sample of peripheral blood. This receptor was obtained from a man between 70 and 80 years old with acute or convalescent COVID-19. Recombination connected TRBV2 to TRBJ2-1, with TRBD2 identical over 8 junction bases. The CDR3 in this case is CASSGAGVGGEQFF. The DNA sequence follows: TGTGCCAGCAGTGGAGCGGGAGTTGGTGGTGAGCAGTTCTTC.